The 10 T cell receptor beta chains reported below all come from one sample, sequenced in a study of T-cell memory formation after mild COVID-19. Each CDR3 protein gets one entry after TCRdb re-called the 5' RACE reads with MiXCR. The table records fewer than 250,000 distinct CDR3 sequences, 15% to 17% of them present only once. Input material: PBMCs or a T cell subset sorted from them (not recorded which). These receptors were taken from an adult woman who had mild COVID-19 (a few samples of this study predate the infection). Cell type and time point are not known.

This clonotype was found many times. The CDR3 DNA follows: TGTGCCAGCAGTTTTAGAGGTGACACCCAAGAGACCCAGTACTTC. It translates to CASSFRGDTQETQYF. V is TRBV12-3 or TRBV12-4 and J is TRBJ2-5; no reliable D call. The CDR3 runs to 15 residues. V shed 3 bases and J shed 1 base, with 12 bases lying between them.

The chain has TRBV27 and TRBJ2-1; 12 nucleotides line up with TRBD2. J was trimmed by 8 bases and V by 5 bases; bases with no gene match: 4. This CDR3 has 14 residues. Germline loops: CDR1 MNHEY, CDR2 SMNVEV (reference sequence). The CDR3 DNA is TGTGCCAGCAGTCTAGCGGGAGGGGTCGATGAGCAGTTCTTC. It codes for CASSLAGGVDEQFF.

The sample holds many counts of this clonotype. This rearrangement joins TRBV20-1 to TRBJ2-1, with TRBD2 matching over 16 bases. Losses at the gene ends were 5 bases for V and 4 bases for J; bases not matched to a gene: 8. The CDR3 has 17 amino acids. Germline CDR1 reads DFQATT; CDR2 reads SNEGSKA (reference sequence). CDR3 sequence: CSAAGTSGGEMYNEQFF. CDR3 bases: TGCAGTGCTGCCGGGACTAGCGGGGGGGAAATGTACAATGAGCAGTTCTTC.

In its sample, this clonotype was seen a few times. V is TRBV18 and J is TRBJ2-1, with 13 bases aligning to TRBD2. CDR3 length: 17 residues. V was pared by 2 bases and J by 10 bases, with 11 bases of the junction left unmatched. Germline lookup yields CDR1 KGHSH and CDR2 LQKENI. The CDR3 region is CASSPRTLAGGPTEQFF. The CDR3, as DNA: TGTGCCAGCTCACCAAGGACACTAGCGGGAGGGCCCACAGAGCAGTTCTTC. The variable domain in full, completed from reference TRBV18 and TRBJ2-1, reads NAGVMQNPRHLVRRRGQEARLRCSPMKGHSHVYWYRQLPEEGLKFMVYLQKENIIDESGMPKERFSAEFPKEGPSILRIQQVVRGDSAAYFCASSPRTLAGGPTEQFFGPGTRLTVL.

This clonotype was observed a handful of times. V and J are TRBV20-1 and TRBJ2-7; 9 positions match TRBD2. The V gene's germline CDR1 is DFQATT and CDR2 SNEGSKA (reference sequence). V lost 8 bases to trimming and J lost 3 bases; unmatched junction nucleotides: 14. The length of the CDR3 is 15 residues. CDR3 sequence: CSTPVSGRQLYEQYF. CDR3 nucleotide sequence: TGCAGTACCCCTGTCAGCGGGAGGCAGCTCTACGAGCAGTACTTC.

The chain combines TRBV24-1 with TRBJ2-7, with 8 bases that match TRBD1. Germline V CDR1 and CDR2: KGHDR, SFDVKD. V lost 3 bases, J lost 6 bases, and 15 bases stayed unmatched. This CDR3 spans 17 amino acids. Written as DNA, the CDR3 is TGTGCCACCAGTGATGCGGCCGGGACAGGCATGTATGGCGAGCAGTACTTC. Protein: CATSDAAGTGMYGEQYF.

This clonotype appeared many times. The chain links TRBV7-3 to TRBJ2-2; D unresolved. The CDR3 totals 11 residues. Germline V gene sequence: CDR1 SGHTA, CDR2 FQGTGA. With 1 base removed from V and 7 bases from J, the gap between germline ends came to 1 base. As DNA, the CDR3 is TGTGCCAGCAGCTTAAACGGGGAGCTGTTTTTT. Protein: CASSLNGELFF.

The J gene is TRBJ2-1, the V gene TRBV4-2; D possibly corresponds to TRBD2 (6 bases). Germline values: CDR1 LGHNA, CDR2 YNFKEQ. There are 13 residues in the CDR3. V lost 1 base and J 7 bases, leaving 8 bases between the germline ends. The CDR3, as DNA: TGTGCCAGCAGCCAAGTCGGGAGTAATGAGCAGTTCTTC. As protein: CASSQVGSNEQFF.

This clonotype was detected a few times. The genes are TRBV12-3 or TRBV12-4 and TRBJ2-6, with D perhaps matching TRBD1 or TRBD2 (5 bases each). The CDR3 spans 15 residues. Deletions cut 9 bases from V and 2 bases from J, with 14 bases between. The chain's CDR3 is CASLPPGPGANVLTF. The CDR3 region has the DNA TGTGCCAGTCTACCGCCGGGGCCTGGGGCCAACGTCCTGACTTTC.

This chain links TRBV18 with TRBJ2-3, with TRBD1 matching over 8 bases. V gave up 2 bases and J gave up 3 bases; unmatched junction bases: 7. Germline V lookup: CDR1 KGHSH, CDR2 LQKENI. The CDR3 runs to 16 residues. The CDR3 DNA reads TGTGCCAGCTCACCAAGACAGGGGAAAGGTACAGATACGCAGTATTTT. Translation gives CASSPRQGKGTDTQYF.